One and the same sample provided the 23 T cell receptor beta chains below, sequenced in a study of CD8 T cells in ankylosing spondylitis. TCRdb reanalysed the 5' RACE reads using MiXCR and keeps one entry per CDR3 protein. The table lists 200,000 to 250,000 distinct CDR3 sequences, about 30% of them singletons. Material for sequencing was blood, either unsorted or a sorted T cell fraction (not recorded which). The receptors derive from a male donor with ankylosing spondylitis or in good health (not recorded which).

The rearrangement uses TRBV5-1 and TRBJ2-1, with D unclear. Trimming removed 4 bases from V and 6 bases from J, with 5 bases in between. The length of the CDR3 is 11 residues. Germline V lookup: CDR1 SGHRS, CDR2 YFSETQ. In nucleotides, the CDR3 is TGCGCCAGCAGCGCCAGCAATGAGCAGTTCTTC. Its translation: CASSASNEQFF.

This chain connects TRBV11-2 to TRBJ2-1; D may be TRBD1 (6 bases). V was clipped by 6 bases and J by 10 bases, with 16 bases between them. The length of the CDR3 is 13 residues. CDR1 and CDR2 from the germline V gene are SGHAT and FQNNGV. CDR3 residues: CASSPVGAGEQFF. The CDR3 nucleotides are TGTGCCAGCAGTCCGGTGGGGGCGGGCGAGCAGTTCTTC.

The chain joins TRBV10-3 to TRBJ2-1; tentative D call: TRBD1 (6 bases). This CDR3 contains 16 residues. The V and J ends lost 0 bases and 1 base respectively, with 10 bases between them. Germline loops: CDR1 ENHRY, CDR2 SYGVKD. The CDR3 bases are TGTGCCATCAGTGAGTCTTGGGGGCAGTCCTACAATGAGCAGTTCTTC. Residues: CAISESWGQSYNEQFF.

The chain has TRBV7-2 and TRBJ2-7, with 10 bases identical to TRBD2. The germline gives CDR1 SGHTA, CDR2 FQGNSA. This CDR3 region has 16 residues. The junction had 9 bases not matched to a gene; V was cut back by 3 bases and J by 4 bases. This CDR3 reads CASSFRTSGAPYEQYF. Written as DNA, the CDR3 is TGTGCCAGCAGCTTCCGGACTAGCGGAGCACCGTACGAGCAGTACTTC.

This clonotype was seen a few times. CDR3 protein: CASAGRGGRYETQYF. Here the CDR3 DNA reads TGTGCCAGCGCGGGGAGGGGGGGCCGTTATGAGACCCAGTACTTC. V and J are TRBV7-2 and TRBJ2-5, with D perhaps TRBD2 (7 bases). Trimming left V 8 bases short and J 5 bases short, with 21 bases between. Germline CDR1 is SGHTA and CDR2 is FQGNSA. This CDR3 comprises 15 residues.

The chain carries TRBV28 and TRBJ2-3; D possibly corresponds to TRBD1 (5 bases). V was cut by 6 bases and J by 7 bases, with 14 bases left in between. The CDR3 has 13 amino acids. Germline CDR1 reads MDHEN; CDR2 reads SYDVKM. The CDR3 is CASSREDTNTQYF. In DNA, the CDR3 is TGTGCCAGCAGCCGCGAGGACACGAATACGCAGTATTTT.

CDR3 in amino acids: CASSLGVGGSRSNEQFF. CDR3 nucleotide sequence: TGTGCCAGCAGCTTAGGGGTTGGGGGATCTAGGTCCAATGAGCAGTTCTTC. The chain recombines TRBV7-2 with TRBJ2-1; D could derive from TRBD1 or TRBD2 (5 bases each). CDR1 is SGHTA and CDR2 is FQGNSA in the germline V gene. V lost 1 base to trimming and J lost 6 bases, with 19 bases between them. CDR3 size: 17 residues.

The rearrangement links TRBV12-3 or TRBV12-4 to TRBJ2-5; perhaps TRBD2 as D (6 bases). V lost 1 base and J 4 bases, leaving 13 bases between the germline ends. The CDR3 covers 15 residues. The CDR3 loop is CASSLGHDGGETQYF. The CDR3, as DNA: TGTGCCAGCAGTTTAGGCCACGACGGGGGAGAGACCCAGTACTTC.

The chain combines TRBV7-8 with TRBJ2-7; no reliable D call. Germline V lookup: CDR1 SGHVS, CDR2 FQNEAQ. V was cut by 5 bases and J by 3 bases, with 14 bases left in between. The CDR3 spans 14 residues. CDR3 in amino acids: CASSLPLRSYEQYF. CDR3 nucleotides: TGTGCCAGCAGCCTCCCCTTGCGGAGCTACGAGCAGTACTTC.

The gene calls are TRBV20-1 and TRBJ2-5; the D gene could be TRBD1 or TRBD2 (5 bases each). V lost 6 bases and J lost 3, with 20 bases in between. The CDR3 is 15 amino acids. Looked up from germline, CDR1 is DFQATT and CDR2 is SNEGSKA (reference sequence). The CDR3 nucleotides are TGCAGTGCAGTCCCTTCCGGGACCATAGAAGAGACCCAGTACTTC. Translating it yields CSAVPSGTIEETQYF.

The J gene is TRBJ2-7, the V gene TRBV7-9; maybe TRBD2 (5 bases). The CDR3 consists of 14 residues. Germline V gene data show CDR1 as SEHNR and CDR2 as FQNEAQ (reference sequence). The V end was cut by 0 bases, the J end by 5 bases, with 11 bases between. The CDR3 reads CASSLARSGNEQYF. The CDR3, as DNA: TGTGCCAGCAGCTTAGCGCGATCGGGGAACGAGCAGTACTTC.

This chain uses TRBV5-1 with TRBJ2-7, with 7 bases that match TRBD1. This CDR3 is built from 14 residues. V lost 3 bases to trimming and J lost 1 base; unmatched junction nucleotides: 4. Germline V gives CDR1 SGHRS, CDR2 YFSETQ. The CDR3 DNA reads as TGCGCCAGCAGCTGGGGGACAGCGTCCTACGAGCAGTACTTC. The encoded protein is CASSWGTASYEQYF. Based on the CDR3 plus reference TRBV5-1 and TRBJ2-7, the full variable domain is KAGVTQTPRYLIKTRGQQVTLSCSPISGHRSVSWYQQTPGQGLQFLFEYFSETQRNKGNFPGRFSGRQFSNSRSEMNVSTLELGDSALYLCASSWGTASYEQYFGPGTRLTVT.

In its sample, this clonotype was seen once. This chain uses TRBV7-9 with TRBJ1-5; D is unresolved. Germline values: CDR1 SEHNR, CDR2 FQNEAQ (reference sequence). V was clipped by 1 base and J by 2 bases, with 15 bases between them. The CDR3 extends over 17 amino acids. The CDR3 here is CASSLGDWASRNQPQHF. CDR3 DNA sequence: TGTGCCAGCAGCTTAGGCGATTGGGCTTCTCGCAATCAGCCCCAGCATTTT.

The chain employs TRBV7-9 and TRBJ2-3, with D perhaps TRBD1 or TRBD2 (5 bases each). From germline, CDR1 is SEHNR and CDR2 FQNEAQ (reference sequence). The CDR3 contains 14 residues. V dropped 4 bases and J dropped 5 bases, with 13 bases sitting between them. The CDR3 DNA reads TGTGCCAGCAGCTCCCGGGACCGCCGAGATACGCAGTATTTT. Translating gives CASSSRDRRDTQYF.

This clonotype was seen more than once but under ten times. The chain recombines TRBV20-1 with TRBJ2-4; D not certain. CDR3 length: 10 residues. Per the germline V gene, CDR1 is DFQATT and CDR2 is SNEGSKA (reference sequence). V was cut by 5 bases and J by 13 bases, with 12 bases left in between. CDR3 in DNA: TGCAGTGCTCCTTTCAGCCTCCAGTACTTC. Its translation is CSAPFSLQYF.

The chain has TRBV29-1 and TRBJ1-1; TRBD1 matches at 9 bases. The J segment lost 7 bases and the V segment lost 6 bases, leaving 12 bases of the junction unmatched. There are 14 residues in the CDR3. The V gene's germline CDR1 is SQVTM and CDR2 ANQGSEA. For the CDR3, the DNA is TGCAGCGTGTTCCACAGGGGGCTTGGGGATGAAGCTTTCTTT. It yields the protein CSVFHRGLGDEAFF.

V and J are TRBV20-1 and TRBJ2-3; 14 bases fit TRBD2. V was clipped by 3 bases and J by 3 bases; unmatched bases: 8. Looked up from germline, CDR1 is DFQATT and CDR2 is SNEGSKA (reference sequence). The CDR3 spans 17 residues. The chain's CDR3 is CSARSSGTSGGTDTQYF. The CDR3 DNA sequence: TGCAGTGCTAGGTCAAGCGGGACTAGCGGGGGAACAGATACGCAGTATTTT.

This clonotype was seen only a few times. The chain has TRBV7-6 and TRBJ2-3, with D uncertain. This CDR3 contains 13 residues. CDR1 is SGHVS, CDR2 FNYEAQ, per germline. V lost 5 bases and J 4 bases, leaving 10 bases between the germline ends. The CDR3 coding sequence is TGTGCCAGCAGCCCCATGGCGGCAGATACGCAGTATTTT. Translation gives CASSPMAADTQYF.

Only a few counts were recorded for this clonotype. The chain links TRBV15 to TRBJ2-7; D gene unclear. CDR3 length equals 16 residues. Germline CDR1 and CDR2: LNHNV and YYDKDF (reference sequence). Trimming cost V 2 bases and J 1 base, with 15 bases left between them. For the CDR3, the DNA is TGTGCCACCAGCAGATCAAAGCCACACTGGTCCTACGAGCAGTACTTC. Its translation is CATSRSKPHWSYEQYF.

The J gene is TRBJ1-2, the V gene TRBV5-6; 8 nucleotides line up with TRBD1. The germline V gene encodes CDR1 SGHDT and CDR2 YYEEEE. V shed 4 bases and J 4 bases; nucleotides not matched to a gene: 6. The CDR3 totals 14 residues. The CDR3 sequence: CASSDRTGSYGYTF. CDR3 sequence (DNA): TGTGCCAGCAGCGATCGGACAGGGTCCTATGGCTACACCTTC.

This clonotype was counted a few times. This chain links TRBV7-7 with TRBJ2-5; D is possibly TRBD2 (6 bases). The V end was cut by 3 bases, the J end by 5 bases, with 16 bases between. CDR1 SSHAT and CDR2 FNYEAQ come from the germline V gene (reference sequence). The CDR3 extends over 15 amino acids. Here the CDR3 reads CASSFGAGGSETQYF. DNA for the CDR3: TGTGCCAGCAGCTTTGGTGCCGGGGGTAGCGAGACCCAGTACTTC.

The chain links TRBV29-1 to TRBJ2-3, with 7 bases aligning to TRBD2. The CDR3 length is 13 residues. The junction had 5 bases not matched to a gene; V was cut back by 5 bases and J by 3 bases. CDR1 and CDR2 (germline): SQVTM, ANQGSEA. For the CDR3, the DNA is TGCAGCGTTCTAGCGGCTTTGACAGATACGCAGTATTTT. It specifies CSVLAALTDTQYF.

This clonotype was observed many times. This sequence joins TRBV12-3 or TRBV12-4 and TRBJ2-7; D is unclear. This CDR3 is 13 amino acids long. V was pared by 4 bases and J by 6 bases, with 13 bases between. CDR3 DNA sequence: TGTGCCAGCAGTTATTCAGGACCGGGCGAGCAGTACTTC. Its translation: CASSYSGPGEQYF.